This T cell receptor beta chain was recorded in a study of immune characterization of retroperitoneal liposarcoma. TCRdb used MiXCR to reprocess the PCR reads, holding one entry per CDR3 protein. Among roughly 9,300 distinct CDR3 sequences listed, roughly 28% were seen once. The germline V gene encodes CDR1 MGHRA and CDR2 YSYEKL. This CDR3 is 13 amino acids long. V lost 3 bases and J lost 6, with 8 bases in between. This clonotype was seen more than once but under ten times. The sequenced sample was blood. The V and J genes are TRBV4-1 and TRBJ2-2; no reliable D call. The receptor was isolated from a male donor with retroperitoneal liposarcoma. CDR3 in amino acids: CASSQTAAGELFF. In nucleotides, the CDR3 is TGCGCCAGCAGCCAGACCGCGGCCGGGGAGCTGTTTTTT.